This record looks at one T cell receptor (beta chain) sequence and its context. Its antigen remains unidentified. Other DNA sequences in the sample encode the same CDR3. This sample was taken from a study of radiotherapy plus CTLA-4 blockade in lung cancer. About the study: Across the patients, objective responses occurred in less than 20%, and disease control in 30% to 40%. Study-wide points: Clones derived from tumor TCRs expanded in blood after radiotherapy plus ipilimumab. Interferon-beta and early blood T cell clone dynamics reportedly predicted response best.

Focal radiation was given together with CTLA-4 blockade (ipilimumab) to patients with chemo-refractory metastatic non-small-cell lung cancer. Trimming took 6 bases from V and 7 from J; bases not matched to a gene: 3. This CDR3 is built from 13 residues. Germline V gene data show CDR1 as LGHNT and CDR2 as FRNRAP. Assay used: immunoSEQ multiplex PCR; TCRdb lists only in-frame clones, some missing. Of about 49,000 clones listed, approximately 84% are singletons. Source: peripheral blood, taken from a patient treated with radiotherapy plus ipilimumab. The genes are TRBV12-5 and TRBJ2-1; 10 bases line up with TRBD2. This TCR came from a human donor with non-small cell lung cancer whose response to radiotherapy plus ipilimumab could not be evaluated. CDR3 in amino acids: CASGLAGVNEQFF. The CDR3 nucleotides read TGTGCTAGTGGCCTAGCGGGAGTTAATGAGCAGTTCTTC.